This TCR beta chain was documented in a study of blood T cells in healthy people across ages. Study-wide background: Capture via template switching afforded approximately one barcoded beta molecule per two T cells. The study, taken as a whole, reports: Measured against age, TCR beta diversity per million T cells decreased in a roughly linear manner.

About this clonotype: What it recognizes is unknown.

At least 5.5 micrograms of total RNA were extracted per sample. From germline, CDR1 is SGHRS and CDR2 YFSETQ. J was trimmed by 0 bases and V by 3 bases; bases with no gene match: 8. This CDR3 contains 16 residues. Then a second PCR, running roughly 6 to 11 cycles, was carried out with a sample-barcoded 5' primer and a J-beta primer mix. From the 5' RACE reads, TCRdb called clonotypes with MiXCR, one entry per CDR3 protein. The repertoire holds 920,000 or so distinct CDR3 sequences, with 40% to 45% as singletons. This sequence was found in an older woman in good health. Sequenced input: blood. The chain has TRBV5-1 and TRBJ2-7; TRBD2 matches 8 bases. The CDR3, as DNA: TGCGCCAGCAGCTCCCCCCAAAGCGGGGGCTCCTACGAGCAGTACTTC. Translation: CASSSPQSGGSYEQYF.